This T cell receptor (beta chain) was recovered during a study of CXCR3-negative and CXCR3-positive naive CD8 T cells. A word on this clonotype: Its antigen is not identified.

CDR1 is SGHTA and CDR2 is FQGTGA in the germline V gene. There are 14 residues in the CDR3. Study conclusions and caveats: With CXCR3 expression partially decreased after cryopreservation, most assays relied on fresh PBMCs. Against CXCR3-negative naive cells, CXCR3-positive naive cells showed more hydrophobic TRB CDR3s.

Naive CD8+ T cells were CD45RO-CCR7+CD27+CD95-. The authors made the TRB cDNA libraries by 5' RACE using UMI labels. TCRdb reanalyzed the 5' RACE reads and collapses them to one entry per CDR3 protein, without DNA. This table lists roughly 59,000 distinct CDR3 sequences. Material: naive CXCR3+ CD8+ T cells from blood. Subset specified: CD45RO-CCR7+CD27+CD95- naive CD8+ T cells expressing CXCR3 (TNR3+). The J gene is TRBJ2-5, the V gene TRBV7-3. The origin of this receptor is a human donor in good health. Some clones in this sample may be carry-over from other donors' samples. CDR3 sequence: CASSLTSGQETQYF.